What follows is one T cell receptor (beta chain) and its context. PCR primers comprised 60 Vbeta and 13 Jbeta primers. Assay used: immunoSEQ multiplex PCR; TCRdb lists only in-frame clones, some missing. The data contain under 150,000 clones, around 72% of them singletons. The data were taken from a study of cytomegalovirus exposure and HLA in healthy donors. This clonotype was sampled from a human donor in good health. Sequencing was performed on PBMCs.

The CDR3, as DNA: TGTGCCAGCAGGGGGCCCTCTGGGGCCAACGTCCTGACTTTC. Translated: CASRGPSGANVLTF. V is TRBV2 and J is TRBJ2-6; weak D call: TRBD1 (5 bases). The ends were cut back, 6 bases at V and 0 bases at J, with 6 bases in the middle. Per germline, CDR1 SNHLY and CDR2 FYNNEI. This CDR3 spans 14 amino acids. The full variable domain, its missing parts supplied by reference TRBV2 and TRBJ2-6, is EPEVTQTPSHQVTQMGQEVILRCVPISNHLYFYWYRQILGQKVEFLVSFYNNEISEKSEIFDDQFSVERPDGSNFTLKIRSTKLEDSAMYFCASRGPSGANVLTFGAGSRLTVL.